In this sample, the clone carrying this T cell receptor (beta chain) turned up a few times. Its specificity is not known. This entry comes from a study of response to subunit inactivated influenza vaccine. Study results and caveats: That few new T cells are recruited by each seasonal influenza vaccination was the authors' suggestion.

There are 14 residues in the CDR3. CDR1 is DFQATT and CDR2 is SNEGSKA in the germline V gene (reference sequence). Trimming left V 0 bases short and J 5 bases short, with 13 bases between. TCRdb ran MiXCR on the RT-PCR reads and lists one entry per CDR3 protein. The top ten hold 10% of the sample, which has 550,000 to 650,000 distinct CDR3 sequences, roughly 12% seen once. The source was PBMCs from blood, collected on the day of vaccination. This chain connects TRBV20-1 to TRBJ2-5; no reliable D call. The sequence derives from a man between 50 and 59 years old who received an inactivated influenza vaccine. The DNA of the CDR3 is TGCAGTGCTAGAGACCCCCCTGGATTCGAGACCCAGTACTTC. Amino acid sequence: CSARDPPGFETQYF.